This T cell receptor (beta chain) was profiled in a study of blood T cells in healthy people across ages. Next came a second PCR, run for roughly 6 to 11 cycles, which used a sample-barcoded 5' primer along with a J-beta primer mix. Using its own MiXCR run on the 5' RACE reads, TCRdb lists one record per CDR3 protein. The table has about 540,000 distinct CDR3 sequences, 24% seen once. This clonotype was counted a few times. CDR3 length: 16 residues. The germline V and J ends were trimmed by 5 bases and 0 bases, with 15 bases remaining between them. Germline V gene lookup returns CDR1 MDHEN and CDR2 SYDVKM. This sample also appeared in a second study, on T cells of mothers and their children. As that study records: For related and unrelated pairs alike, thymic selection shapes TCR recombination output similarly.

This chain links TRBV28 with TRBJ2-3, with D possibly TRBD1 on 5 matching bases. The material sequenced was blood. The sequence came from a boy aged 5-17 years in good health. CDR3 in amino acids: CASSTRQFTSTDTQYF. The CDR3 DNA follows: TGTGCCAGCAGTACGAGACAGTTCACTAGCACAGATACGCAGTATTTT.